The rows below give T cell receptor beta chains drawn from one sample of a study of blood T cell repertoires in COVID-19. The data were produced by immunoSEQ multiplex PCR, yet TCRdb's version contains in-frame clones alone and is incomplete. Counted here are approximately 76,000 clones, about 90% occurring once; the ten biggest clones make up over 15%. Sequenced: peripheral blood. These receptors were obtained from an elderly man in a cohort sampled during active COVID-19. Both conserved end residues are part of each CDR3. The D gene is left open where the match is weak. Only some rows state a clone size, as once, few, many or a class for expanded clones.

clone size: NA
J gene: TRBJ2-2
V gene: TRBV24-1
D gene: NA
CDR3 protein: CATSDHPVLPGTGELFF
CDR3 DNA: TGTGCCACCAGTGACCACCCGGTGCTCCCGGGCACCGGGGAGCTGTTTTTT

clone size: NA
J gene: TRBJ1-2
V gene: TRBV4-3
D gene: TRBD1
CDR3 protein: CASSQVPGTGIYGYTF
CDR3 DNA: TGCGCCAGCAGCCAAGTTCCCGGGACAGGGATCTATGGCTACACCTTC

clone size: NA
J gene: TRBJ1-5
V gene: TRBV18
D gene: TRBD1
CDR3 protein: CASSPRQGDSNQPQHF
CDR3 DNA: TGTGCCAGCTCACCACGGCAGGGGGATAGCAATCAGCCCCAGCATTTT

clone size: NA
J gene: TRBJ2-2
V gene: TRBV7-9
D gene: NA
CDR3 protein: CASSTDRLTGELFF
CDR3 DNA: TGTGCCAGCAGCACAGACAGGCTCACCGGGGAGCTGTTTTTT

clone size: NA
J gene: TRBJ2-7
V gene: TRBV15
D gene: TRBD2
CDR3 protein: CATSPRLAGPSSYEQYF
CDR3 DNA: TGTGCCACCAGCCCCCGGCTAGCGGGTCCTAGCTCCTACGAGCAGTACTTC

clone size: NA
J gene: TRBJ1-2
V gene: TRBV5-1
D gene: TRBD1
CDR3 protein: CASRDPLRDRGNSGYGYTF
CDR3 DNA: TGCGCCAGCAGGGACCCCCTCCGGGACAGGGGGAATTCTGGCTATGGCTACACCTTC

clone size: NA
J gene: TRBJ2-5
V gene: TRBV3-1/TRBV3-2
D gene: TRBD2
CDR3 protein: CASSSRLAGEETQYF
CDR3 DNA: TGTGCCAGCAGCTCCCGACTAGCGGGGGAGGAGACCCAGTACTTC

clone size: few
J gene: TRBJ2-2
V gene: TRBV3-1/TRBV3-2
D gene: NA
CDR3 protein: CASSQVRQGITGELFF
CDR3 DNA: TGTGCCAGCAGCCAAGTCCGCCAGGGGATCACCGGGGAGCTGTTTTTT

clone size: NA
J gene: TRBJ1-4
V gene: TRBV4-2
D gene: NA
CDR3 protein: CASSQDGGGNGEKLFF
CDR3 DNA: TGTGCCAGCAGCCAAGATGGGGGGGGTAATGGTGAAAAACTGTTTTTT

clone size: NA
J gene: TRBJ2-3
V gene: TRBV2
D gene: TRBD1
CDR3 protein: CASSDGTGGITQYF
CDR3 DNA: TGTGCCAGCAGTGATGGGACAGGGGGAATTACGCAGTATTTT

clone size: NA
J gene: TRBJ1-1
V gene: TRBV19
D gene: TRBD1
CDR3 protein: CASRGTGEAFF
CDR3 DNA: TGTGCCAGTAGGGGGACAGGGGAGGCTTTCTTT

clone size: NA
J gene: TRBJ1-5
V gene: TRBV7-9
D gene: TRBD1
CDR3 protein: CASSSDRGANQPQHF
CDR3 DNA: TGTGCCAGCAGCTCGGACAGGGGGGCCAATCAGCCCCAGCATTTT

clone size: NA
J gene: TRBJ2-1
V gene: TRBV12-3/TRBV12-4
D gene: NA
CDR3 protein: CATCPGKSNEQFF
CDR3 DNA: TGTGCCACTTGTCCCGGGAAAAGCAATGAGCAGTTCTTC

clone size: once
J gene: TRBJ2-3
V gene: TRBV9
D gene: TRBD2
CDR3 protein: CASSVGTSGGRGTDTQYF
CDR3 DNA: TGTGCCAGCAGCGTTGGGACTAGCGGGGGGCGGGGCACAGATACGCAGTATTTT

clone size: NA
J gene: TRBJ1-2
V gene: TRBV4-1
D gene: TRBD1
CDR3 protein: CASSQAGGYGYTF
CDR3 DNA: TGCGCCAGCAGCCAAGCAGGGGGCTATGGCTACACCTTC

clone size: NA
J gene: TRBJ2-1
V gene: TRBV11-3
D gene: NA
CDR3 protein: CASSLDRYNEQFF
CDR3 DNA: TGTGCCAGCAGCTTAGACCGGTACAATGAGCAGTTCTTC

clone size: NA
J gene: TRBJ2-3
V gene: TRBV9
D gene: TRBD2
CDR3 protein: CASSVTSSDTQYF
CDR3 DNA: TGTGCCAGCAGCGTGACTAGCTCAGATACGCAGTATTTT

clone size: NA
J gene: TRBJ2-6
V gene: TRBV7-6
D gene: NA
CDR3 protein: CASSLRKPGANVLTF
CDR3 DNA: TGTGCCAGCAGCCTCAGGAAGCCTGGGGCCAACGTCCTGACTTTC

clone size: NA
J gene: TRBJ2-2
V gene: TRBV9
D gene: NA
CDR3 protein: CASTTRSNTGELFF
CDR3 DNA: TGTGCCAGCACCACTAGATCAAACACCGGGGAGCTGTTTTTT

clone size: NA
J gene: TRBJ1-1
V gene: TRBV10-3
D gene: TRBD1
CDR3 protein: CATGTGEPAEAFF
CDR3 DNA: TGTGCCACGGGGACAGGGGAGCCGGCTGAAGCTTTCTTT

clone size: NA
J gene: TRBJ2-2
V gene: TRBV2
D gene: TRBD1
CDR3 protein: CASRGQGTGELFF
CDR3 DNA: TGTGCCAGCAGAGGACAGGGCACCGGGGAGCTGTTTTTT

clone size: NA
J gene: TRBJ2-2
V gene: TRBV19
D gene: TRBD1
CDR3 protein: CASSEPGQGTGELFF
CDR3 DNA: TGTGCCAGTAGTGAACCGGGACAGGGCACCGGGGAGCTGTTTTTT

clone size: NA
J gene: TRBJ1-2
V gene: TRBV9
D gene: TRBD1
CDR3 protein: CASSVGTGSYGYTF
CDR3 DNA: TGTGCCAGCAGCGTCGGGACAGGGTCCTATGGCTACACCTTC

clone size: NA
J gene: TRBJ1-2
V gene: TRBV5-1
D gene: NA
CDR3 protein: CASSLGTGRGGYTF
CDR3 DNA: TGCGCCAGCAGCTTGGGAACAGGGAGGGGAGGCTACACCTTC

clone size: NA
J gene: TRBJ1-2
V gene: TRBV28
D gene: NA
CDR3 protein: CASSLGQWYGYTF
CDR3 DNA: TGTGCCAGCAGTTTAGGGCAGTGGTATGGCTACACCTTC

clone size: once
J gene: TRBJ1-2
V gene: TRBV29-1
D gene: NA
CDR3 protein: CSVEDSNNYGYTF
CDR3 DNA: TGCAGCGTTGAGGACAGCAATAACTATGGCTACACCTTC

clone size: NA
J gene: TRBJ2-1
V gene: TRBV6-5
D gene: NA
CDR3 protein: CASRLLNEQFF
CDR3 DNA: TGTGCCAGCCGTCTTCTCAATGAGCAGTTCTTC

clone size: NA
J gene: TRBJ2-3
V gene: TRBV11-2
D gene: NA
CDR3 protein: CASNEPSTDTQYF
CDR3 DNA: TGTGCCAGCAACGAGCCTTCCACAGATACGCAGTATTTT

clone size: NA
J gene: TRBJ1-2
V gene: TRBV18
D gene: TRBD1
CDR3 protein: CASSPNRDRGLGYTF
CDR3 DNA: TGTGCCAGCTCCCCCAACCGGGACAGGGGGCTTGGCTACACCTTC

clone size: NA
J gene: TRBJ1-1
V gene: TRBV6-5
D gene: NA
CDR3 protein: CASKLAGDGTEAFF
CDR3 DNA: TGTGCCAGCAAATTAGCAGGGGACGGCACTGAAGCTTTCTTT

clone size: NA
J gene: TRBJ1-1
V gene: TRBV28
D gene: NA
CDR3 protein: CASSFWTGGITMNTEAFF
CDR3 DNA: TGTGCCAGCAGTTTTTGGACGGGGGGGATCACCATGAACACTGAAGCTTTCTTT

clone size: once
J gene: TRBJ1-2
V gene: TRBV6-5
D gene: NA
CDR3 protein: CASSSVSYGYTF
CDR3 DNA: TGTGCCAGCAGTAGCGTTTCTTATGGCTACACCTTC

clone size: NA
J gene: TRBJ1-6
V gene: TRBV11-1
D gene: TRBD1
CDR3 protein: CASSSSGQGNSPLHF
CDR3 DNA: TGTGCCAGCAGCTCCTCGGGACAGGGGAATTCACCCCTCCACTTT

clone size: NA
J gene: TRBJ1-4
V gene: TRBV23-1
D gene: TRBD1
CDR3 protein: CASTNRGPGDEKLFF
CDR3 DNA: TGCGCCAGCACCAATAGGGGGCCGGGGGATGAAAAACTGTTTTTT

clone size: NA
J gene: TRBJ2-7
V gene: TRBV10-1
D gene: TRBD1
CDR3 protein: CASREGQGACKGEQYF
CDR3 DNA: TGCGCCAGCAGGGAAGGACAGGGCGCGTGTAAGGGCGAGCAGTACTTC

clone size: NA
J gene: TRBJ2-3
V gene: TRBV6-5
D gene: NA
CDR3 protein: CASSYSGVSTDTQYF
CDR3 DNA: TGTGCCAGCAGTTACTCAGGGGTTAGCACAGATACGCAGTATTTT

clone size: NA
J gene: TRBJ2-7
V gene: TRBV19
D gene: TRBD1
CDR3 protein: CASRRTGAYEQYF
CDR3 DNA: TGTGCCAGTAGAAGGACAGGGGCCTACGAGCAGTACTTC

clone size: NA
J gene: TRBJ2-7
V gene: TRBV19
D gene: NA
CDR3 protein: CASSTWDTGYEQYF
CDR3 DNA: TGTGCCAGTAGTACCTGGGACACGGGCTACGAGCAGTACTTC

clone size: NA
J gene: TRBJ1-2
V gene: TRBV7-9
D gene: TRBD1
CDR3 protein: CASSLGSQGAVYYGYTF
CDR3 DNA: TGTGCCAGCAGCTTAGGTTCACAGGGGGCTGTTTACTATGGCTACACCTTC

clone size: NA
J gene: TRBJ1-4
V gene: TRBV21-1
D gene: NA
CDR3 protein: CARTTGAYEKLFF
CDR3 DNA: TGTGCCAGAACGACAGGGGCATACGAAAAACTGTTTTTT

clone size: NA
J gene: TRBJ2-5
V gene: TRBV4-2
D gene: NA
CDR3 protein: CASSQERLGPETQYF
CDR3 DNA: TGTGCCAGCAGCCAAGAGAGGCTAGGTCCCGAGACCCAGTACTTC

clone size: NA
J gene: TRBJ2-5
V gene: TRBV24-1
D gene: NA
CDR3 protein: CATSDPRGETQYF
CDR3 DNA: TGTGCCACCAGTGACCCCCGGGGGGAGACCCAGTACTTC

clone size: NA
J gene: TRBJ2-1
V gene: TRBV12-3/TRBV12-4
D gene: NA
CDR3 protein: CASNNLREQFF
CDR3 DNA: TGTGCCAGCAATAACCTCAGAGAGCAGTTCTTC

clone size: NA
J gene: TRBJ2-3
V gene: TRBV6-6
D gene: TRBD2
CDR3 protein: CASRGGAPDTQYF
CDR3 DNA: TGTGCCAGTCGGGGAGGGGCCCCAGATACGCAGTATTTT

clone size: NA
J gene: TRBJ2-5
V gene: TRBV7-9
D gene: TRBD1
CDR3 protein: CASSTNRGRETQYF
CDR3 DNA: TGTGCCAGCAGCACCAACAGGGGACGCGAGACCCAGTACTTC

clone size: NA
J gene: TRBJ1-2
V gene: TRBV7-2
D gene: TRBD1
CDR3 protein: CASSLARTGYGYTF
CDR3 DNA: TGTGCCAGCAGCTTAGCGCGGACAGGCTATGGCTACACCTTC

clone size: NA
J gene: TRBJ1-5
V gene: TRBV19
D gene: NA
CDR3 protein: CASDSFSQPQHF
CDR3 DNA: TGTGCCAGTGACAGTTTCAGTCAGCCCCAGCATTTT

clone size: NA
J gene: TRBJ2-1
V gene: TRBV6-5
D gene: TRBD1
CDR3 protein: CASRDRVNNEQFF
CDR3 DNA: TGTGCCAGCCGGGACAGGGTAAACAATGAGCAGTTCTTC

clone size: NA
J gene: TRBJ1-2
V gene: TRBV12-3/TRBV12-4
D gene: NA
CDR3 protein: CASSFTGNGYTF
CDR3 DNA: TGTGCCAGCAGTTTCACAGGGAATGGCTACACCTTC

clone size: NA
J gene: TRBJ2-3
V gene: TRBV5-1
D gene: TRBD2
CDR3 protein: CASSLVGGATDTQYF
CDR3 DNA: TGCGCCAGCAGCCTTGTCGGGGGGGCCACAGATACGCAGTATTTT

clone size: once
J gene: TRBJ2-3
V gene: TRBV7-2
D gene: NA
CDR3 protein: CASSGGISTDTQYF
CDR3 DNA: TGTGCCAGCAGCGGGGGGATCAGCACAGATACGCAGTATTTT

clone size: NA
J gene: TRBJ1-6
V gene: TRBV9
D gene: TRBD1
CDR3 protein: CASSPNRQGHSPLHF
CDR3 DNA: TGTGCCAGCAGCCCAAACCGACAGGGCCACTCACCCCTCCACTTT

clone size: NA
J gene: TRBJ1-4
V gene: TRBV6-5
D gene: NA
CDR3 protein: CASSYLQGENEKLFF
CDR3 DNA: TGTGCCAGCAGCTACTTACAGGGAGAGAATGAAAAACTGTTTTTT

clone size: NA
J gene: TRBJ2-2
V gene: TRBV6-1
D gene: NA
CDR3 protein: CASSEDRETGELFF
CDR3 DNA: TGTGCCAGCAGTGAGGACAGAGAGACCGGGGAGCTGTTTTTT

clone size: NA
J gene: TRBJ2-2
V gene: TRBV6-1
D gene: NA
CDR3 protein: CASSEPVREDTGELFF
CDR3 DNA: TGTGCCAGCAGTGAACCGGTTCGCGAGGACACCGGGGAGCTGTTTTTT

clone size: NA
J gene: TRBJ2-1
V gene: TRBV27
D gene: NA
CDR3 protein: CASSLSGANSYNEQFF
CDR3 DNA: TGTGCCAGCAGTTTATCTGGAGCCAACTCCTACAATGAGCAGTTCTTC

clone size: NA
J gene: TRBJ2-5
V gene: TRBV7-2
D gene: TRBD2
CDR3 protein: CASSLALLAGDQETQYF
CDR3 DNA: TGTGCCAGCAGCTTAGCACTACTAGCGGGGGACCAAGAGACCCAGTACTTC